The source of this T cell receptor beta chain is a study of vaccination and CD4 T cells after COVID-19 (dated by TCRdb to between 2020 and 2023). Regarding the complete study: SARS-CoV-2 positivity had been established in the convalescent patients by nasal swab PCR, and mild disease was recorded in nine of these patients and severe disease in one. In over 8 COVID-19 convalescent patients and a handful of infection-naive healthy vaccine recipients, researchers compared the spike-specific CD4+ TCR repertoire from before mRNA vaccination with the repertoire from after. The cultures were stimulated with overlapping spike peptide pools from SARS-CoV-2 and from the common cold coronaviruses HCoV-NL63, HCoV-OC43 and HCoV-229E. The convalescent cohort comprised six males and four females, including two Hispanic individuals, seven Caucasians, two Asians and one multiracial person. Post-vaccine blood samples were collected a median of about 11 weeks after the second vaccine dose, ranging from roughly 12 to 250 days. Post-COVID blood samples were collected from convalescent patients a median of approximately 93 days after diagnosis, with a range of about 35 to 180 days. Participants got two doses of the Pfizer-BioNTech BNT162b2 vaccine (n=8) or two doses of the Moderna mRNA-1273 vaccine (n=2). In control cultures, a CEFX viral epitope pool was used as positive control, an HIV-1 Nef peptide pool was used as negative control, or no peptide was added. What the research found in general, with its limitations: The median number of SARS-CoV-2-reactive clonotypes rose from under 25 after infection to 30 to 45 after vaccination, but the change was not significant. The study included relatively few convalescent patients and did not analyze early timepoints after natural infection. In convalescent patients, a median about 86% of post-vaccine SARS-CoV-2-reactive clones were detected only after vaccination, suggesting vaccine-specific priming. Of the vaccine-specific clones found in convalescent patients, nearly all (304 of 307) were mono-reactive for SARS-CoV-2 spike instead of being cross-reactive with common cold coronaviruses.

In light of the paper, this sample's treatment or condition label describes: roughly 10-day PBMC culture with coronavirus spike peptide pools or control peptides (ViraFEST assay). The study used the ViraFEST assay, which expanded antigen-specific T cells with peptide pools and then identified expanded clonotypes by TCR sequencing. Positive SARS-CoV-2 PCR tests in the convalescent patients dated from March to December 2020, before Alpha, Beta and Delta variants emerged in the United States. Each well held 2 million to 2.5 million PBMCs cultured with around 10 ug/ml peptide pools in IMDM containing around 5% human AB serum and 7.5 to 10 IU/ml IL-2. On days 3 and 7, half of the culture medium was replaced with fresh IL-2-containing medium. After roughly nine days of culture, CD4+ T cells were isolated by negative selection using the EasySep CD4+ T cell isolation kit. Ficoll-Paque Plus gradient centrifugation was used to isolate PBMCs from whole blood, and the isolated PBMCs were then either used fresh or cryopreserved at -140C. Culture conditions were generally each tested in triplicate wells.

As concerns this clonotype: The target of this receptor is not known. Per-base quality was not reported, and no clone a single base away is much larger than it.

Between the V and J ends, shortened by 0 bases and 0 bases respectively, the junction contains 11 bases. Including the terminal cysteine and phenylalanine, the CDR3 comprises 16 residues. Only CDR3 DNA is held: 48 bases, read in frame from base 1. The germline V gene specifies MNHEY as CDR1 and SVGAGI as CDR2. The method behind the library was PCR. DNA from cultured CD4+ T cells underwent TCR sequencing with the Oncomine TCR Beta short-read assay at the Johns Hopkins FTIC core. The QIAamp micro DNA kit was used to extract genomic DNA from the cultured CD4+ T cells. Oncomine TCR Beta libraries from cultured CD4+ T cells were pooled using unique dual indexes and sequenced on an Illumina iSeq 100. In the source study's methods: Non-productive sequences were removed, and CDR3s not starting with C, not ending with F or W, or shorter than 7 amino acids were discarded. Antigen-specific clonotypes were identified with the MANAFEST web application by comparing peptide-stimulated wells with reference and other culture wells. An FDR below 0.05, an odds ratio above 5, and a productive frequency above 0.1% in at least two of three replicate wells were required for clones to be considered positive. Clonotypes that were significantly expanded in both SARS-CoV-2 spike wells and at least one common cold coronavirus spike condition were defined as cross-reactive. Levenshtein distances (stringdist) and unrooted phylogenetic trees (ape) in R version 3.6.1 were used to assess CDR3 homology. TCRdb redid the processing of the public reads, applying fastp at Q25 and MiXCR, and retained in-frame beta chains. Rows with a matching CDR3 protein are joined into one entry that keeps the most common DNA and genes. TCRdb's processing, not the authors', yielded these V and J calls. The sample yields about 10,000 distinct CDR3 sequences; roughly 44% were counted once. The ten most abundant clones make up 20% to 25% of the sample.

Recombination linked TRBV6-5 to TRBJ1-1; perhaps TRBD1 is the D gene, with 5 bases matching. Material for sequencing was CD4+ T cells from blood, cultured in vitro. The TCR was taken from a human donor who had recovered from COVID-19. The CDR3 reads CASSYSGGSMNTEAFF. The DNA reads as follows: TGTGCCAGCAGTTACTCGGGGGGGTCTATGAACACTGAAGCTTTCTTT.